This T cell receptor beta chain appears in the sequencing data of a study of cytomegalovirus exposure and HLA in healthy donors. General observations from the study: In vitro checks showed that a few CMV-associated chains really do target CMV antigens. The investigators catalogued 164 TCR beta chains as cytomegalovirus-associated. The dataset shows that most TCR sequences were rare, while some public TCRs occurred in many donors.

Donors were drawn from the roughly 120-subject validation cohort, separate from the roughly 670-subject first cohort. CDR3 length: 13 residues. The germline CDR1 and CDR2 sequences are MDHEN and SYDVKM. The ends were cut back, 4 bases at V and 7 bases at J, with 10 bases in the middle. Worth noting for this clone: Antigen: not known.

TCRdb keeps only in-frame clones here, not all; method: immunoSEQ multiplex PCR. The table has about 360,000 clones, roughly 85% seen once; the top ten hold 0.8% to 0.85%. Sequences were obtained from PBMCs. The source is a woman younger than 35 in good health and CMV-seronegative. The chain joins TRBV28 to TRBJ1-4; D gene ambiguous. The CDR3 region is CASSYGILEKLFF. CDR3 DNA: TGTGCCAGCAGTTACGGGATCCTTGAAAAACTGTTTTTT.